The 5 T cell receptor beta chains reported below all come from one sample, sequenced in a study. TCRdb reprocessed the 5' RACE reads with MiXCR, giving one entry per CDR3 protein. The top ten clones hold 2.3% of a sample with just over 60,000 distinct CDR3 sequences, around 30% of them seen once. Sequencing used tumor-infiltrating naive CD4+ T cells sorted from the breast tumor. Subset defined: naive CD4+ T cells, CD4+CD45RA+CD25-. These receptors were taken from a female donor with breast cancer.

This clonotype was seen more than once but under ten times. The V gene is TRBV20-1, the J gene TRBJ1-3; no clear D gene. V was cut by 3 bases and J by 1 base, with 25 bases left in between. This CDR3 region has 19 residues. Germline V CDR1 and CDR2: DFQATT, SNEGSKA (reference sequence). The CDR3 bases are TGCAGTGCTAGGCGGTGTTTGTCGGCGCTCCGGCGGTCTGGAAACACCATATATTTT. Its translation is CSARRCLSALRRSGNTIYF.

The chain couples TRBV3-1 to TRBJ2-5; unclear D gene. The CDR3 sequence is 14 residues long. Germline V CDR1 and CDR2: LGHDT, YNNKEL (reference sequence). V was cut by 2 bases and J by 5 bases, with 12 bases left in between. CDR3 loop: CASSQFQAAETQYF. CDR3 sequence (DNA): TGTGCCAGCAGCCAATTCCAGGCGGCGGAGACCCAGTACTTC.

The chain joins TRBV11-2 to TRBJ2-1, with 9 bases that match TRBD1. The trim removed 4 bases at V and 3 bases at J, leaving 4 bases unmatched. This CDR3 has 15 amino acids. Germline V lookup: CDR1 SGHAT, CDR2 FQNNGV. For the CDR3, the DNA is TGTGCCAGCAGCTCCGACAGGGGGATCTACAATGAGCAGTTCTTC. Its protein product is CASSSDRGIYNEQFF.

This chain joins TRBV7-3 and TRBJ2-1; 11 bases are a match to TRBD1. The V segment lost 6 bases and the J segment 8 bases; nucleotides outside the gene matches: 6. Germline values: CDR1 SGHTA, CDR2 FQGTGA. The CDR3 is 14 amino acids. The CDR3 DNA sequence: TGTGCCAGCAGTTTCCGGGACAGGGGGGATGAGCAGTTCTTC. This sequence encodes CASSFRDRGDEQFF.

This chain uses TRBV28 with TRBJ1-1, with TRBD1 matching over 9 bases. The germline CDR1 and CDR2 sequences are MDHEN and SYDVKM. The CDR3 runs to 13 residues. V lost 6 bases, J lost 1 base, and 0 bases stayed unmatched. For the CDR3, the DNA is TGTGCCAGCAGGGACAGGGGGAACACTGAAGCTTTCTTT. It translates to CASRDRGNTEAFF.